This TCR beta chain was recovered during a study of blood T cell repertoires in COVID-19. Germline CDR1 SGHAT, CDR2 FQNNGV. The CDR3 runs to 15 residues. V was clipped by 2 bases and J by 4 bases; unmatched bases: 4. Clones were read by immunoSEQ multiplex PCR, and TCRdb kept only the in-frame ones, dropping some. The sample has about 340,000 clones, 80% to 90% seen once. This TCR derives from a woman aged 35 to 49 with acute COVID-19. The material sequenced was PBMCs or T cells enriched from blood (not recorded which). V is TRBV11-2 and J is TRBJ2-7; 11 bases align to TRBD1. In DNA, the CDR3 is TGTGCCAGCAGCTTACCCGGGACAGGGGGGTACGAGCAGTACTTC. Its protein is CASSLPGTGGYEQYF.